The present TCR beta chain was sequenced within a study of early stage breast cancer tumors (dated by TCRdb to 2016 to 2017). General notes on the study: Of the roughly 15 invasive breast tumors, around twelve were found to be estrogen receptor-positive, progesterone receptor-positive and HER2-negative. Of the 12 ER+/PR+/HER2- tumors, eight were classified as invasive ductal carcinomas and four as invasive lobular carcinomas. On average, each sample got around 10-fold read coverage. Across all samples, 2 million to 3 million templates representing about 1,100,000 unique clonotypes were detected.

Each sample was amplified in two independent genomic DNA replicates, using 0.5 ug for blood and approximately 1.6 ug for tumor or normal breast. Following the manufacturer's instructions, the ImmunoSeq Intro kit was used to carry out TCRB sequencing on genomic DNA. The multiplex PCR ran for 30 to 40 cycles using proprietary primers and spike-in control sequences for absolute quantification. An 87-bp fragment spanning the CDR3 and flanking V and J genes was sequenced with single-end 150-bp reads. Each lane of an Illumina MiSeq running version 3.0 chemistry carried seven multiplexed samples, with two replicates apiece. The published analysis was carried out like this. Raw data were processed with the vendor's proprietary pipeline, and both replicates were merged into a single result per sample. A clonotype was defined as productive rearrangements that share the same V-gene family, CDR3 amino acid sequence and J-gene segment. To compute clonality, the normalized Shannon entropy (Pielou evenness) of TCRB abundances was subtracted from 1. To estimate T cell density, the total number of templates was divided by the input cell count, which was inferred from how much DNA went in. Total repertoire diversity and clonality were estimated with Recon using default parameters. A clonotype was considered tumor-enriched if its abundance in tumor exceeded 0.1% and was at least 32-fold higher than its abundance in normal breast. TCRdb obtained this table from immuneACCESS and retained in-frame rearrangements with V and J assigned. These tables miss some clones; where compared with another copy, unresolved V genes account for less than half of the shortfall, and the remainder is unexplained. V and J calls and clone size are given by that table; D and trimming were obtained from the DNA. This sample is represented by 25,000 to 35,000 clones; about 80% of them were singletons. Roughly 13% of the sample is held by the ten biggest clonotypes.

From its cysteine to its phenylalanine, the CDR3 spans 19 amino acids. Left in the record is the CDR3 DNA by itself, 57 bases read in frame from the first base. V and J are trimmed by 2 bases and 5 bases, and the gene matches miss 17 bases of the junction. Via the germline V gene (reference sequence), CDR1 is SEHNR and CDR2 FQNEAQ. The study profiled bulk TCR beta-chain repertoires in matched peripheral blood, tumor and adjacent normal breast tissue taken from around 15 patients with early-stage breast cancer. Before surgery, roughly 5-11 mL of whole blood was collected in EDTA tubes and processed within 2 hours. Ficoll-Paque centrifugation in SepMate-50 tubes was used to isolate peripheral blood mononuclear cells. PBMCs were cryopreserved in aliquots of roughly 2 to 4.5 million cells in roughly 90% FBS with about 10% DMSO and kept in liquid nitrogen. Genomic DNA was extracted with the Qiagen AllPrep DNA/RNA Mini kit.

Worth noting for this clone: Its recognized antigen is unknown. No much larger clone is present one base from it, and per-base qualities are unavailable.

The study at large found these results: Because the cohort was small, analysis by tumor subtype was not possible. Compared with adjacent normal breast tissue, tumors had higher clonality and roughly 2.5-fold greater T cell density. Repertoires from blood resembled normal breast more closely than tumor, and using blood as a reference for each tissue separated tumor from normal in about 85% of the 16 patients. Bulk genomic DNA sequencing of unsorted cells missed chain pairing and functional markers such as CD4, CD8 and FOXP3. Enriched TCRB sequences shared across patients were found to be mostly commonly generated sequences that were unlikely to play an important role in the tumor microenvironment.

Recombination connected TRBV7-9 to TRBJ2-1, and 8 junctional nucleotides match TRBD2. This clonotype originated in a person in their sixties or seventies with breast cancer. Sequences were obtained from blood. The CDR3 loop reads CASSLPQRERGSWNNEQFF. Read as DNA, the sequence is TGTGCCAGCAGCTTACCCCAGCGGGAGCGGGGGTCCTGGAACAATGAGCAGTTCTTC.